This T cell receptor (beta chain) stems from a study of identical twins. Findings and caveats of the study: Insertions ran lower in abundant cord blood beta clonotypes, though not in memory repertoires. Less excess twin sharing appeared in beta out-of-frame sequences. Twin-shared out-of-frame alpha sequences showed excess low generation probability.

Using its own MiXCR run on the 5' RACE reads, TCRdb lists one record per CDR3 protein. The profile shows nearly 650,000 distinct CDR3 sequences, around 7.4% of them singletons. Trimming removed 3 bases at V and 5 bases at J, with 14 bases between. The CDR3 runs to 13 residues. CDR1 is SQVTM and CDR2 is ANQGSEA in the germline V gene. To note about this clonotype: Its antigen is undetermined.

In addition, the sample was reused for a study of yellow fever vaccine responses in identical twins. That work contributes: Twins reportedly appeared to share part of their vaccine T cell response while keeping part individual.

V and J are TRBV29-1 and TRBJ2-7, with no clear D. This TCR came from a woman between 18 and 29 years old in good health. Sequencing used PBMCs. The CDR3 is CSVEVFDRDEQYF. CDR3 coding DNA: TGCAGCGTTGAGGTTTTTGATCGGGACGAGCAGTACTTC.